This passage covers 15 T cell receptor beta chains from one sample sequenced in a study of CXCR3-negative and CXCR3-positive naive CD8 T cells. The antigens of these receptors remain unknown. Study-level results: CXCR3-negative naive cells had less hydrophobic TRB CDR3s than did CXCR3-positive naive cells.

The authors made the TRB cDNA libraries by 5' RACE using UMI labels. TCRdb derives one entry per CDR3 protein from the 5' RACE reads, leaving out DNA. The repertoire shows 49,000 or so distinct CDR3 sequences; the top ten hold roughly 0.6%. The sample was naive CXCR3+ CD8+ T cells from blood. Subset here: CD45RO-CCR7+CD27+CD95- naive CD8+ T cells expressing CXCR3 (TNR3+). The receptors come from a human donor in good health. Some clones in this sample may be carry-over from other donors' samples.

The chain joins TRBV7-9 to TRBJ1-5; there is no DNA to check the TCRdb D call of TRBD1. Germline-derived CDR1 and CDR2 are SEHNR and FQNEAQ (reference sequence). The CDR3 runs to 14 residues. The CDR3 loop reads CASSLGGPNQPQHF.

The CDR3 sequence: CASSLGEAARQYF. The rearrangement uses TRBV7-9 and TRBJ2-7; the TCRdb D gene call, TRBD2, has no DNA to confirm it. The length of the CDR3 is 13 residues. The germline gives CDR1 SEHNR, CDR2 FQNEAQ (reference sequence).

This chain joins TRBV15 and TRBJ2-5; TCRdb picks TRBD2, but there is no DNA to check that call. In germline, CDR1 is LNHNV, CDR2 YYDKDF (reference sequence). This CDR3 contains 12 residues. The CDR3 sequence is CAAGGTQETQYF.

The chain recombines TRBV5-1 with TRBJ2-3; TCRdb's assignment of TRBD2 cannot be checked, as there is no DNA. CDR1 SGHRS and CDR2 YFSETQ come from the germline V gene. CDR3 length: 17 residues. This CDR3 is CASSLGFAGTGTDTQYF.

CDR3 amino acids: CASSSGPLNTEAFF. The rearrangement joins TRBV12-3 or TRBV12-4 to TRBJ1-1; lacking DNA, the TRBD1 call made by TCRdb goes unchecked. This CDR3 has 14 residues.

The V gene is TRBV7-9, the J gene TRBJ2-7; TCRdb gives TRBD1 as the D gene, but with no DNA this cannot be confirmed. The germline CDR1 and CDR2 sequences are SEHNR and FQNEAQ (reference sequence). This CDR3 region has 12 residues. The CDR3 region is CASKGQGYEQYF.

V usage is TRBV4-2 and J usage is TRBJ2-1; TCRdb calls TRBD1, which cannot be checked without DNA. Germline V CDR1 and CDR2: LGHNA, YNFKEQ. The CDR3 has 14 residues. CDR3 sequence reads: CASSSWRGDSEQFF.

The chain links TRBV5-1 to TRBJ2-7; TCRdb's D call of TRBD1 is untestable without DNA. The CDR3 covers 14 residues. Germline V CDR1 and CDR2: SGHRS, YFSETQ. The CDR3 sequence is CASSLDRDGYEQYF.

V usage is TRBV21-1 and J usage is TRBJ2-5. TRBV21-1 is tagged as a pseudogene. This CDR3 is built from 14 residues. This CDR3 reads CASNKKPVGETQYF.

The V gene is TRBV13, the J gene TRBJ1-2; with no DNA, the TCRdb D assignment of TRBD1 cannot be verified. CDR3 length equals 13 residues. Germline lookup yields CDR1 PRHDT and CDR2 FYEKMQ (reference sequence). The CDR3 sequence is CASSPRDRGGYTF.

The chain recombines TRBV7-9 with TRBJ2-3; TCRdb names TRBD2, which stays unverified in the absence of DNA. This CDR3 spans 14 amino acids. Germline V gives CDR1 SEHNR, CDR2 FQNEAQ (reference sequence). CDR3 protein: CASSPAGYSDTQYF. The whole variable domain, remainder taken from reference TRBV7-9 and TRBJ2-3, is DTGVSQNPRHKITKRGQNVTFRCDPISEHNRLYWYRQTLGQGPEFLTYFQNEAQLEKSRLLSDRFSAERPKGSFSTLEIQRTEQGDSAMYLCASSPAGYSDTQYFGPGTRLTVL.

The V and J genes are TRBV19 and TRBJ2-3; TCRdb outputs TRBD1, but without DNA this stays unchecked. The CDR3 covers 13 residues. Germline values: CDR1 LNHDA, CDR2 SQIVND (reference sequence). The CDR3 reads CASTATGVDTQYF.

CDR3 sequence: CASSYDSYGYTF. The chain recombines TRBV7-9 with TRBJ1-2. Germline assignment: CDR1 SEHNR and CDR2 FQNEAQ (reference sequence). The CDR3 has 12 residues.

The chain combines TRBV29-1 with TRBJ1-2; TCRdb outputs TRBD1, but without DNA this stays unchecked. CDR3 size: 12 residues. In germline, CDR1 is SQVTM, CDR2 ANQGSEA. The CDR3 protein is CSADRGHYGYTF.

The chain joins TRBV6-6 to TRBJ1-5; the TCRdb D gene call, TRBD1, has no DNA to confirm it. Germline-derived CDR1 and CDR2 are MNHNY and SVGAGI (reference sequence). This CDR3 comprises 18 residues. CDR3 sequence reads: CASSPAGEYPEDDQPQHF.